Listed below are T cell receptor beta chains from one sample, sequenced in a study of T cell responses to AZD1222 COVID-19 vaccine. The data were produced by immunoSEQ multiplex PCR, yet TCRdb's version contains in-frame clones alone and is incomplete. The data contain approximately 150,000 clones, roughly nine tenths of them singletons. The specimen was peripheral blood, collected on day 0 of AZD1222 vaccination. The receptors shown here come from an adult in good health. Both conserved end residues are part of each CDR3. A D gene is named only where the DNA matches it firmly. The size field is filled for only some rows; it gives once, few, many or a size class.

V: TRBV5-4; J: TRBJ2-1; size: NA; D: NA; CDR3: CASSSPELEYNEQFF; DNA: TGTGCCAGCAGCTCCCCGGAACTTGAATACAATGAGCAGTTCTTC
V: TRBV7-6; J: TRBJ2-1; size: once; D: TRBD2; CDR3: CASSPGTSGSLEQFF; DNA: TGTGCCAGCAGCCCCGGGACTAGCGGGAGCCTTGAGCAGTTCTTC
V: TRBV27; J: TRBJ1-5; size: NA; D: NA; CDR3: CASSLFAQGGNQPQHF; DNA: TGTGCCAGCAGTTTATTTGCACAGGGCGGCAATCAGCCCCAGCATTTT
V: TRBV13; J: TRBJ2-1; size: NA; D: NA; CDR3: CASSKPLIRNEQFF; DNA: TGTGCCAGCAGCAAACCATTAATACGCAATGAGCAGTTCTTC
V: TRBV3-1/TRBV3-2; J: TRBJ1-1; size: NA; D: NA; CDR3: CASSQVQGRVTEAFF; DNA: TGTGCCAGCAGCCAAGTCCAGGGACGGGTAACTGAAGCTTTCTTT
V: TRBV2; J: TRBJ1-5; size: NA; D: TRBD1; CDR3: CASSSDRGLGQPQHF; DNA: TGTGCCAGCAGTTCGGACAGGGGGCTTGGGCAGCCCCAGCATTTT
V: TRBV2; J: TRBJ2-2; size: NA; D: TRBD2; CDR3: CASRKLAGGPGELFF; DNA: TGTGCCAGCAGAAAACTAGCGGGAGGGCCCGGGGAGCTGTTTTTT
V: TRBV7-2; J: TRBJ2-3; size: NA; D: NA; CDR3: CASSLSGRRHTQYF; DNA: TGTGCCAGCAGCTTAAGTGGGAGGAGGCATACGCAGTATTTT
V: TRBV11-1; J: TRBJ2-3; size: NA; D: NA; CDR3: CASSLGASRLTDTQYF; DNA: TGTGCCAGCAGCTTAGGTGCGTCACGACTTACAGATACGCAGTATTTT
V: TRBV28; J: TRBJ1-3; size: NA; D: NA; CDR3: CASSLRFRVGNTIYF; DNA: TGTGCCAGCAGTTTACGCTTCAGGGTTGGAAACACCATATATTTT
V: TRBV19; J: TRBJ1-5; size: NA; D: TRBD1; CDR3: CASSIESGRGHSNQPQHF; DNA: TGTGCCAGTAGTATAGAATCCGGCAGGGGGCATAGCAATCAGCCCCAGCATTTT
V: TRBV6-5; J: TRBJ2-2; size: NA; D: TRBD1; CDR3: CANLTGAGELFF; DNA: TGTGCCAACCTCACAGGGGCCGGGGAGCTGTTTTTT
V: TRBV5-6; J: TRBJ2-7; size: NA; D: NA; CDR3: CASSLRSGGVYEQYF; DNA: TGTGCCAGCAGCTTGCGCTCCGGAGGGGTCTACGAGCAGTACTTC
V: TRBV7-2; J: TRBJ2-1; size: NA; D: NA; CDR3: CASSLRGRNAEQFF; DNA: TGTGCCAGCAGCTTAAGGGGTCGGAACGCTGAGCAGTTCTTC
V: TRBV5-1; J: TRBJ2-3; size: once; D: NA; CDR3: CASSLASYTDTQYF; DNA: TGCGCCAGCAGCTTGGCATCGTACACAGATACGCAGTATTTT
V: TRBV12-3/TRBV12-4; J: TRBJ2-1; size: NA; D: TRBD1; CDR3: CASSKTGNEQFF; DNA: TGTGCCAGCAGCAAGACAGGGAATGAGCAGTTCTTC
V: TRBV6-1; J: TRBJ1-5; size: NA; D: NA; CDR3: CASSEAWGRNNQPQHF; DNA: TGTGCCAGCAGTGAAGCATGGGGCAGGAACAATCAGCCCCAGCATTTT